Listed here is a single T cell receptor (beta chain). The data derive from a study of blood T cell repertoires in COVID-19. CDR3 length equals 15 residues. V gave up 3 bases and J gave up 1 base; unmatched junction bases: 2. Per germline, CDR1 KGHDR and CDR2 SFDVKD. Using immunoSEQ multiplex PCR, the repertoire was profiled, and TCRdb retains in-frame clones only, with some absent. The sample records approximately 360,000 clones, around 91% being singletons. The sequence was obtained from a man aged 18 to 35 with active or convalescent COVID-19. Sequencing was performed on peripheral blood. This chain joins TRBV24-1 and TRBJ1-3; TRBD1 agrees at 7 bases. CDR3 in amino acids: CATSDVGQSGNTIYF. CDR3 sequence (DNA): TGTGCCACCAGTGATGTGGGACAGTCTGGAAACACCATATATTTT.